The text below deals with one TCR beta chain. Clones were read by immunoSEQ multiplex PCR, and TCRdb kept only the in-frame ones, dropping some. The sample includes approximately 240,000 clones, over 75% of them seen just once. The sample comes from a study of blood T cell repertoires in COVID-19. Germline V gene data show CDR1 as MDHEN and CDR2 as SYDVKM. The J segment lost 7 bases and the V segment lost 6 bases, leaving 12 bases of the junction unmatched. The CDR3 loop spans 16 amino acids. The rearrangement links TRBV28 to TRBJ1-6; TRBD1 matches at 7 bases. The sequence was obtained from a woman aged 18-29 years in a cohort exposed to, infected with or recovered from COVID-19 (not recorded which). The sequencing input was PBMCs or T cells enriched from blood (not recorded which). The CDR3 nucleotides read TGTGCCAGCAGCAAATGGGGCAGGGGGTTGAATTCACCCCTCCACTTT. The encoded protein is CASSKWGRGLNSPLHF.